The sequence of this T cell receptor (beta chain) was determined in a study of early T cells in non-severe SARS-CoV-2 infection (dated by TCRdb to the early 2020s). A note on the overall study: Because TCR sequencing relied on bulk RNA taken from unsorted whole blood, pairing of alpha and beta chains was not possible.

Libraries came from 5' RACE. Sequencing relied on a NextSeq 500. Unique molecular identifiers were attached to individual cDNA molecules in the TCR library protocol so that sequencing error and PCR bias could be corrected. Both TCR alpha and beta chains were sequenced, and tight co-correlation was observed between alpha and beta sequence abundances in each sample. The original methods were these. V gene, J gene and CDR3 annotation of TCR sequences was performed with Decombinator V4. Expanded TCRs were defined as changing significantly between any two time points under a Poisson model with p below 0.0001. TCR abundances were normalised to the total number of TCRs sequenced per sample and expressed as counts per million. A search of VDJdb, accessed on 1 November 2021, was run for TCRs annotated to CMV, EBV and SARS-CoV-2, with TCRs annotated for multiple antigens excluded. TCRdb reran the public reads through fastp at Q25 and MiXCR, keeping productive beta chains. Each entry merges the rows of one CDR3 protein and shows their most common DNA and genes. TCRdb assigned the V and J calls; the authors' analysis was not used. In this sample the table shows around 68,000 distinct CDR3 sequences, 5.9% of which occur a single time. The top ten clonotypes cover about 3% of the sample.

A case-control design nested within a healthcare worker cohort in London, UK, was used, with weekly nasopharyngeal swab PCR tests and blood sampling performed. Healthcare workers were recruited between 23 and 31 March 2020, during the week of the UK lockdown, and were followed weekly for up to roughly 16 weeks. This clonotype showed up many times. The clone's antigen remains unknown. No quality values exist for individual bases; no much larger clone is one base distant. Overall study results and their limits: VDJdb matching was skewed toward anti-spike CD8 responses and likely underestimated virus-specific expansions by missing private and CD4 specificities.

The sample consisted of whole blood, taken at baseline. The sequence derives from an adult who was a healthcare worker with PCR-confirmed SARS-CoV-2 infection or an uninfected control (not recorded which).

The CDR3 corresponds to CSVVPSTTGELFF. The DNA sequence is as follows: TGCAGCGTTGTGCCCTCAACCACCGGGGAGCTGTTTTTT. In this chain, TRBV29-1 is recombined with TRBJ2-2; there is no confident call for the D gene. The CDR3 sequence holds 13 residues, the cysteine and phenylalanine included. Left in the record is the CDR3 DNA by itself, 39 bases read in frame from the first base. CDR1 SQVTM and CDR2 ANQGSEA are derived from the germline V gene. Trimming takes 4 bases from V and 4 bases from J, and the germline ends sit 10 bases apart.